This section outlines one T cell receptor beta chain sequence together with its context. Measured with immunoSEQ multiplex PCR; TCRdb has only the in-frame clones, and not every one. Of some 130,000 clones listed, roughly three quarters are singletons. The junction had 4 bases not matched to a gene; V was cut back by 0 bases and J by 5 bases. The CDR3 is made up of 15 amino acids. CDR1 SGHRS and CDR2 YFSETQ come from the germline V gene. This record comes from a study of blood T cell repertoires in COVID-19. This sequence originates from an older woman with acute or convalescent COVID-19. V usage is TRBV5-1 and J usage is TRBJ2-2, with 7 bases matching TRBD1. The sample comprised peripheral blood. CDR3 nucleotide sequence: TGCGCCAGCAGCTTGGTACAGGGGATAACCGGGGAGCTGTTTTTT. This translates into CASSLVQGITGELFF. Using reference TRBV5-1 and TRBJ2-2 for the parts outside the CDR3, the full variable domain is KAGVTQTPRYLIKTRGQQVTLSCSPISGHRSVSWYQQTPGQGLQFLFEYFSETQRNKGNFPGRFSGRQFSNSRSEMNVSTLELGDSALYLCASSLVQGITGELFFGEGSRLTVL.